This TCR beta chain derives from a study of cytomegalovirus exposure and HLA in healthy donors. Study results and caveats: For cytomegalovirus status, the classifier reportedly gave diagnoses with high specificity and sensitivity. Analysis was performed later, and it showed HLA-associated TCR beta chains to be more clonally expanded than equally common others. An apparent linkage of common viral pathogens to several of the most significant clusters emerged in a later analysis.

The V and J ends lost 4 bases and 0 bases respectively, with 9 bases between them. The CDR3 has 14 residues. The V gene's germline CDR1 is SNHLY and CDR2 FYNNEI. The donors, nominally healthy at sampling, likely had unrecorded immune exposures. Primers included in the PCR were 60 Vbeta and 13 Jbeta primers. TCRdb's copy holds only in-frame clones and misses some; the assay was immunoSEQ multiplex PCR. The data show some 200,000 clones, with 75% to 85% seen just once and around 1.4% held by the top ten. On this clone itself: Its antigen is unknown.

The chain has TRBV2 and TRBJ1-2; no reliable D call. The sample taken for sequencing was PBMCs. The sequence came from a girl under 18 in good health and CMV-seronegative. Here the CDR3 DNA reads TGTGCCAGCAGTGCACTAGGAACTAACTATGGCTACACCTTC. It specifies CASSALGTNYGYTF.